A selection of T cell receptor beta chains follows, all from one sample in a study of shared clonotypes between healthy human individuals. The table came from immunoSEQ multiplex PCR; TCRdb's copy has only in-frame clones and leaves some out. The sample holds 780,000 or so clones, 72% seen once. The sequenced sample was memory CD4+ T cells sorted from blood. Receptors originate from a young woman in good health. The CDR3 runs from the conserved cysteine through the conserved F or W. The D gene is left open where the match is weak. Expanded clones get a size class; other rows say once, few or many, or leave the size out.

v_call	clone_size	j_call	d_call	cdr3_nt	cdr3_aa
TRBV10-1	once	TRBJ2-4	TRBD2	TGCGCCAGCAGTGAGGGTAGCGGGAGAAACATTCAGTACTTC	CASSEGSGRNIQYF
TRBV11-1	NA	TRBJ1-1	NA	TGTGCCAGCAGCTTTTCGCAGGCTGAAGCTTTCTTT	CASSFSQAEAFF
TRBV7-9	NA	TRBJ2-3	TRBD1	TGTGCCAGCAGCTCGAACAGGGGGCATAGGTTGGTTCTCACAGATACGCAGTATTTT	CASSSNRGHRLVLTDTQYF
TRBV6-6	NA	TRBJ2-7	TRBD2	TGTGCCAGCAGTTACCCGGGGGGTGAAGAGCAGTACTTC	CASSYPGGEEQYF
TRBV29-1	NA	TRBJ2-5	NA	TGCAGCGCTCACAGCGTTCAGGGGACCCAAGAGACCCAGTACTTC	CSAHSVQGTQETQYF
TRBV14	NA	TRBJ2-7	NA	TGTGCCAGCAGCCAAGTACGAAGCTTTCAGTACTTC	CASSQVRSFQYF
TRBV18	NA	TRBJ1-3	NA	TGTGCCAGCTCACCTACGCGCGGGAACGGAAACACCATATATTTT	CASSPTRGNGNTIYF
TRBV18	NA	TRBJ2-3	TRBD1	TGTGCCAGCTCACCAAGGACAGGGCGAGCAGATACGCAGTATTTT	CASSPRTGRADTQYF
TRBV6-6	NA	TRBJ2-5	TRBD1	TGTGCCAGCAGTTACGGAGACGGGACAGGGGAAGAGACCCAGTACTTC	CASSYGDGTGEETQYF
TRBV29-1	NA	TRBJ2-7	TRBD2	TGCAGCGTTGAATTCTCTAGCGGGAGATACGAGCAGTACTTC	CSVEFSSGRYEQYF
TRBV21-1	few	TRBJ2-5	NA	TGTGCCAGCAGCTCCCAGACCCAGGGGGACCAAGAGACCCAGTACTTC	CASSSQTQGDQETQYF
TRBV7-3	NA	TRBJ2-3	NA	TGTGCCAGCAGCTTAACTGGCACAGATACGCAGTATTTT	CASSLTGTDTQYF
TRBV18	NA	TRBJ2-3	TRBD2	TGTGCCAGCTCACCGTCCGGGGGGGATACGCAGTATTTT	CASSPSGGDTQYF
TRBV6-1	NA	TRBJ2-2	NA	TGTGCCAGCAGTGACTTTGGCTACACCGGGGAGCTGTTTTTT	CASSDFGYTGELFF
TRBV10-1	NA	TRBJ2-3	NA	TGCGCCAGCAGGGCGGACTATTTAGGCCGCACAGATACGCAGTATTTT	CASRADYLGRTDTQYF
TRBV6-6	NA	TRBJ2-7	NA	TGTGCCAGCAGTTACTCCGGCAGCTACGAGCAGTACTTC	CASSYSGSYEQYF
TRBV7-2	NA	TRBJ2-1	TRBD2	TGTGCCAGCAGCTCTTGGGCGGGACTAGCTGACAATGAGCAGTTCTTC	CASSSWAGLADNEQFF
TRBV29-1	NA	TRBJ2-7	TRBD2	TGCAGCGTTGCCCAAACTAGCGGGAGGAGCTACGAGCAGTACTTC	CSVAQTSGRSYEQYF
TRBV6-4	NA	TRBJ2-4	NA	TGTGCCAGCTCCTACTCAGAACTAGTGTCCATGCCATTAGCCAAAAACATTCAGTACTTC	CASSYSELVSMPLAKNIQYF
TRBV28	NA	TRBJ1-3	NA	TGTGCCAGCAGTTTATTCCCGTCAGAGCCCGGCTCTGGAAACACCATATATTTT	CASSLFPSEPGSGNTIYF
TRBV19	once	TRBJ1-1	TRBD1	TGTGCCAGTAGTATAGAACAAAGGGCCGGACAGGGTTTTGGGCGCACTGAAGCTTTCTTT	CASSIEQRAGQGFGRTEAFF
TRBV27	NA	TRBJ2-1	NA	TGTGCCAGCAGTTTTAGGGAGGTCAATGAGCAGTTCTTC	CASSFREVNEQFF
TRBV7-7	NA	TRBJ2-2	NA	TGTGCCAGCAGCGCGTCGCGGGCAAACACCGGGGAGCTGTTTTTT	CASSASRANTGELFF
TRBV5-6	NA	TRBJ1-1	TRBD1	TGTGCCAGCAGCTCGACAGGGGGCAGGGGTTTGTTAACTGAAGCTTTCTTT	CASSSTGGRGLLTEAFF
TRBV7-2	once	TRBJ2-3	NA	TGTGCCAGCAGCTACTCGGGACTCCCTAGCACAGATACGCAGTATTTT	CASSYSGLPSTDTQYF
TRBV29-1	few	TRBJ2-3	NA	TGCAGCGTTGTAGGCGCGTCTAGCACAGATACGCAGTATTTT	CSVVGASSTDTQYF
TRBV19	NA	TRBJ1-2	NA	TGTGCCAGCACGGGGCAGGGAAACTATGGCTACACCTTC	CASTGQGNYGYTF
TRBV7-2	NA	TRBJ2-7	TRBD2	TGTGCCAGCAGCTCCCCTGGGAGCAGCGGGAGACATAAGTACTTC	CASSSPGSSGRHKYF
TRBV11-3	few	TRBJ2-1	TRBD1	TGTGCCAGCGGACAGGGGAACTCCAATGAGCAGTTCTTC	CASGQGNSNEQFF
TRBV6-1	few	TRBJ1-5	NA	TGTGCCAGCAGTGCCGGACGGGCGGGACACATCTTTAGCAATCAGCCCCAGCATTTT	CASSAGRAGHIFSNQPQHF
TRBV2	NA	TRBJ1-5	NA	TGTGCCAGCAGTGATACCGGGCGTCAGCCCCAGCATTTT	CASSDTGRQPQHF
TRBV5-1	few	TRBJ2-1	NA	TGCGCCAGCAACAGAGAAGGGGCCAATGAGCAGTTCTTC	CASNREGANEQFF
TRBV25-1	NA	TRBJ2-2	NA	TGTGCCAGCAGGAAACAGAGTCTGAACACCGGGGAGCTGTTTTTT	CASRKQSLNTGELFF
TRBV5-1	NA	TRBJ2-2	TRBD1	TGCGCCAGCAGCCAGGACAGGGAGGCCGGGGAGCTGTTTTTT	CASSQDREAGELFF
TRBV4-1	NA	TRBJ1-2	NA	TGCGCCAGCAGCCAAGAAGGCGGGAAGCCCGGAGGCTACACCTTC	CASSQEGGKPGGYTF
TRBV7-2	few	TRBJ2-1	NA	TGTGCCAGCAGCGCCTCCCTCAATGAGCAGTTCTTC	CASSASLNEQFF
TRBV30	NA	TRBJ2-7	NA	TGTGCCTGGAGTGTATTGTACGAGCAGTACTTC	CAWSVLYEQYF
TRBV12-1	NA	TRBJ2-1	NA	TGTGCCAGCAGCTTAGGAGGGCCCGGTGAGCAGTTCTTC	CASSLGGPGEQFF
TRBV2	NA	TRBJ1-2	NA	TGTGCCAGCAGCGAGACGGAAGGGGTCTATGGCTACACCTTC	CASSETEGVYGYTF
TRBV9	NA	TRBJ2-1	NA	TGTGCCAGCAGCGTAGCGGGCGCCTACAATGAGCAGTTCTTC	CASSVAGAYNEQFF
TRBV7-2	NA	TRBJ1-1	NA	TGTGCCAGCAGCTGGCGGACTCCCAGGGAAGCTTTCTTT	CASSWRTPREAFF